What follows are 16 T cell receptor beta chains derived from one specimen sequenced in a study of OX40 agonist ivuxolimab in advanced cancers. Here immunoSEQ multiplex PCR was the method, and the copy in TCRdb shows in-frame clones only, minus some. The sample includes roughly 66,000 clones, roughly four fifths of them seen just once. Sequencing used CD4+ or CD8+ T cells sorted from blood, obtained in a trial of the OX40 agonist ivuxolimab. These receptors were taken from an adult with an advanced solid tumor such as melanoma, head and neck, liver or kidney cancer.

V and J are TRBV29-1 and TRBJ2-7; D is undetermined. The CDR3 loop spans 11 amino acids. The germline V gene has CDR1 SQVTM and CDR2 ANQGSEA. V lost 5 bases, J lost 3 bases, and 8 bases lay in between. The CDR3 DNA reads TGCAGCGTTCTCGAGCTCTACGAGCAGTACTTC. The encoded protein is CSVLELYEQYF.

The chain joins TRBV5-6 to TRBJ2-3; maybe TRBD1 (5 bases). In germline, CDR1 is SGHDT, CDR2 YYEEEE. V lost 0 bases to trimming and J lost 7 bases, with 9 bases between them. This CDR3 is built from 13 residues. The CDR3 sequence is CASSLAQVNTQYF. CDR3 sequence (DNA): TGTGCCAGCAGCTTGGCACAGGTCAATACGCAGTATTTT. The full variable domain, its missing parts supplied by reference TRBV5-6 and TRBJ2-3, is DAGVTQSPTHLIKTRGQQVTLRCSPKSGHDTVSWYQQALGQGPQFIFQYYEEEERQRGNFPDRFSGHQFPNYSSELNVNALLLGDSALYLCASSLAQVNTQYFGPGTRLTVL.

The chain joins TRBV9 to TRBJ2-1; D gene ambiguous. The V gene's germline CDR1 is SGDLS and CDR2 YYNGEE. This CDR3 spans 11 amino acids. V lost 0 bases and J lost 8, with 3 bases in between. In DNA, the CDR3 is TGTGCCAGCAGCGTAGGTGATGAGCAGTTCTTC. It specifies CASSVGDEQFF.

The chain is built from TRBV11-1 and TRBJ2-5; no definite D call. The CDR3 consists of 13 residues. Germline V gene data show CDR1 as SGHAT and CDR2 as FQDESV (reference sequence). Trimming pared 3 bases from V and 2 bases from J, leaving 7 bases between. This chain's CDR3 is CASSFNPQETQYF. CDR3 sequence (DNA): TGTGCCAGCAGCTTCAATCCGCAAGAGACCCAGTACTTC.

This chain uses TRBV6-1 with TRBJ1-1; D may be TRBD1 (5 bases). Trimming took off 6 bases at V and 6 bases at J, with 14 bases between the two ends. The CDR3 totals 13 residues. Germline V gene data show CDR1 as MNHNS and CDR2 as SASEGT. In DNA form, the CDR3 reads TGTGCCAGCAGGAGGACTGGGGGGGCTGAAGCTTTCTTT. Translation gives CASRRTGGAEAFF.

This chain connects TRBV5-6 to TRBJ1-2; no clear D. The germline CDR1 and CDR2 sequences are SGHDT and YYEEEE. The ends were cut back, 0 bases at V and 4 bases at J, with 16 bases in the middle. The CDR3 consists of 16 residues. The CDR3 spells CASSLGISGPSYGYTF. CDR3 sequence (DNA): TGTGCCAGCAGCTTGGGCATTAGTGGGCCCTCCTATGGCTACACCTTC.

As regards this clone: This CDR3 is also generated by other DNA sequences in the sample. The chain has TRBV5-1 and TRBJ2-3, with TRBD1 matching over 7 bases. This CDR3 has 14 residues. Germline assignment: CDR1 SGHRS and CDR2 YFSETQ. V lost 4 bases, J lost 0 bases, and 2 bases stayed unmatched. CDR3 region: CASSRGGSTDTQYF. The DNA for the CDR3 is TGCGCCAGCAGCCGAGGGGGCAGCACAGATACGCAGTATTTT.

This clone has only a few counts. The chain combines TRBV7-2 with TRBJ1-1; maybe TRBD1 (5 bases). The CDR3 loop spans 14 amino acids. V lost 1 base and J lost 1, with 7 bases in between. Germline CDR1 is SGHTA and CDR2 is FQGNSA. The CDR3 bases are TGTGCCAGCAGCTTAGGCAGGGAGAACACTGAAGCTTTCTTT. Translating it yields CASSLGRENTEAFF.

The V call is TRBV2, the J call TRBJ2-3, with unresolved D. Germline V gene sequence: CDR1 SNHLY, CDR2 FYNNEI. V lost 5 bases and J 3 bases, leaving 15 bases between the germline ends. The CDR3 spans 15 residues. The CDR3 DNA reads as TGTGCCAGCAGTAGCTTCCCGGTGGGGACAGATACGCAGTATTTT. Translating it yields CASSSFPVGTDTQYF.

V usage is TRBV2 and J usage is TRBJ2-7; 7 bases are a match to TRBD1. The V gene end was trimmed by 6 bases and the J gene end by 4 bases; junction bases not matched to a gene: 9. Germline V lookup: CDR1 SNHLY, CDR2 FYNNEI. The CDR3 is made up of 14 amino acids. The CDR3 protein is CASRTGRSRYEQYF. CDR3 DNA: TGTGCCAGCAGGACAGGGAGATCTCGGTACGAGCAGTACTTC.

This chain joins TRBV19 and TRBJ1-3, with 11 nucleotides matching TRBD1. Germline V gene data show CDR1 as LNHDA and CDR2 as SQIVND (reference sequence). Trimming took 6 bases from V and 3 from J; bases not matched to a gene: 10. This CDR3 is built from 17 residues. CDR3 protein: CASSETRTGGFGNTIYF. The DNA for the CDR3 is TGTGCCAGTAGCGAAACCCGGACAGGGGGCTTTGGAAACACCATATATTTT.

This sequence joins TRBV6-5 and TRBJ2-7; D unresolved. The CDR3 consists of 11 residues. V was shortened by 8 bases and J by 3 bases, with 8 bases between the two germline ends. The V gene's germline CDR1 is MNHEY and CDR2 SVGAGI. CDR3 bases: TGTGCCAGCTTATATTTCTACGAGCAGTACTTC. Protein: CASLYFYEQYF.

This chain joins TRBV5-1 and TRBJ2-7, with TRBD1 matching 10 bases. The V gene's germline CDR1 is SGHRS and CDR2 YFSETQ. The CDR3 sequence is 15 residues long. V gave up 3 bases and J gave up 6 bases; unmatched junction bases: 9. Here the CDR3 reads CASSSTGTGAREQYF. CDR3 DNA: TGCGCCAGCAGCTCTACCGGGACAGGGGCCCGCGAGCAGTACTTC.

This clone was detected a few times. J is TRBJ2-7 and V is TRBV19; D remains unclear. Germline V lookup: CDR1 LNHDA, CDR2 SQIVND (reference sequence). V was cut by 3 bases and J by 3 bases, with 9 bases left in between. This CDR3 is 13 amino acids long. CDR3 DNA: TGTGCCAGTAGTATTAACTTCGACTACGAGCAGTACTTC. This gives the protein CASSINFDYEQYF.

The chain has TRBV5-1 and TRBJ2-2, with D possibly TRBD2 on 6 matching bases. V dropped 7 bases and J dropped 3 bases, with 10 bases sitting between them. Germline CDR1 and CDR2: SGHRS and YFSETQ. The length of the CDR3 is 13 residues. The CDR3 DNA reads as TGCGCCAGCGGCGCGGGGCACACCGGGGAGCTGTTTTTT. Translated, it gives CASGAGHTGELFF. Full variable domain (outside the CDR3, taken from reference TRBV5-1 and TRBJ2-2): KAGVTQTPRYLIKTRGQQVTLSCSPISGHRSVSWYQQTPGQGLQFLFEYFSETQRNKGNFPGRFSGRQFSNSRSEMNVSTLELGDSALYLCASGAGHTGELFFGEGSRLTVL.

This clone was counted between two and nine times. The chain carries TRBV21-1 and TRBJ2-7; TRBD2 reflects the table's D call only, with no check against the DNA. TRBV21-1 is a known pseudogene. This CDR3 has 13 amino acids. The CDR3: CASRTSGSYEQYF. In DNA form, the CDR3 reads TGTGCCAGTAGGACTAGCGGGAGCTACGAGCAGTACTTC.